Listed here are 25 T cell receptor beta chains from one sample, sequenced in a study of CD8+ T cells in alopecia areata. Treatment defined: oral pan-JAK inhibitor, 5-10 mg twice daily. RNA was isolated and reverse transcribed to cDNA, the sequencing template. Profiling relied on immunoSEQ multiplex PCR, and the TCRdb table lists in-frame clones only, not all of them. The data show approximately 150,000 clones, 50% to 75% seen once. The specimen comprised CD4+ T cells sorted from blood, sampled at approximately week 61, from a patient treated with tofacitinib. The receptor source for this set is a human donor with alopecia areata.

This CDR3 is CASRTTGITEAFF. The CDR3 DNA is TGTGCCAGCAGGACGACAGGGATCACTGAAGCTTTCTTT. V and J are TRBV27 and TRBJ1-1; 7 nucleotides match TRBD1. The length of the CDR3 is 13 residues. The V gene end was trimmed by 6 bases and the J gene end by 4 bases; junction bases not matched to a gene: 5. Germline CDR1 is MNHEY and CDR2 is SMNVEV (reference sequence).

The genes are TRBV9 and TRBJ2-1, with a weak D call TRBD2 (5 bases). Germline V gives CDR1 SGDLS, CDR2 YYNGEE. Between the trimmed V and J ends, which lost 0 bases and 6 bases, there was a span of 10 bases. The CDR3 length is 14 residues. The CDR3 here is CASSVGLASNEQFF. The CDR3 bases are TGTGCCAGCAGCGTAGGGCTAGCCAGCAATGAGCAGTTCTTC.

The V call is TRBV30, the J call TRBJ2-3; D perhaps matches TRBD2 (7 bases). Looked up from germline, CDR1 is GTSNPN and CDR2 is SVGIG (reference sequence). V dropped 4 bases and J dropped 8 bases, with 22 bases sitting between them. The CDR3 consists of 15 residues. This chain's CDR3 is CAWTSAGGGRGTQYF. For the CDR3, the DNA is TGTGCCTGGACCTCCGCCGGCGGGGGCCGGGGTACGCAGTATTTT.

V usage is TRBV9 and J usage is TRBJ1-3; weak D call: TRBD1 (6 bases). The CDR3 sequence is 14 residues long. Trimming removed 4 bases at V and 3 bases at J, with 11 bases between. Per the germline V gene, CDR1 is SGDLS and CDR2 is YYNGEE. The CDR3 sequence is CASSTGTLGNTIYF. In DNA, the CDR3 is TGTGCCAGCAGCACCGGGACACTTGGAAACACCATATATTTT.

This sequence joins TRBV10-3 and TRBJ2-5; weak D call: TRBD2 (5 bases). There are 15 residues in the CDR3. The ends were cut back, 4 bases at V and 5 bases at J, with 17 bases in the middle. Germline assignment: CDR1 ENHRY and CDR2 SYGVKD. The DNA of the CDR3 is TGTGCCATCAGTGCAGGAGCAAGGGCGGGCGAGACCCAGTACTTC. It translates to CAISAGARAGETQYF.

This chain uses TRBV7-9 with TRBJ2-3; D perhaps matches TRBD2 (6 bases). The V end was cut by 3 bases, the J end by 0 bases, with 7 bases between. The CDR3 totals 14 residues. Per germline, CDR1 SEHNR and CDR2 FQNEAQ (reference sequence). The CDR3 loop reads CASSLRGSTDTQYF. For the CDR3, the DNA is TGTGCCAGCAGCTTGCGGGGTAGCACAGATACGCAGTATTTT.

This chain joins TRBV6-5 and TRBJ1-2; D is ambiguous. Germline CDR1 and CDR2: MNHEY and SVGAGI. The ends were cut back, 5 bases at V and 8 bases at J, with 21 bases in the middle. CDR3 length: 15 amino acids. The CDR3 nucleotides are TGTGCCAGCAGTCGCAAAGCCGTCGGCGGGTCGGGCTACACCTTC. It encodes CASSRKAVGGSGYTF.

V and J are TRBV5-1 and TRBJ1-6; D remains unclear. Looked up from germline, CDR1 is SGHRS and CDR2 is YFSETQ. CDR3 size: 16 residues. Trimming cost V 3 bases and J 9 bases, with 19 bases left between them. CDR3 protein: CASSSSGGGSSSPLHF. Here the CDR3 DNA reads TGCGCCAGCAGCTCATCCGGCGGCGGCTCCAGTTCACCCCTCCACTTT.

The chain couples TRBV7-9 to TRBJ1-3; 10 bases align to TRBD1. Germline assignment: CDR1 SEHNR and CDR2 FQNEAQ (reference sequence). The CDR3 contains 15 residues. V lost 4 bases to trimming and J lost 3 bases; unmatched junction nucleotides: 3. CDR3 region: CASSSGTGVGNTIYF. Written as DNA, the CDR3 is TGTGCCAGCAGCTCAGGGACAGGGGTTGGAAACACCATATATTTT.

The rearrangement joins TRBV11-2 to TRBJ1-6; D possibly corresponds to TRBD1 (5 bases). The V and J ends lost 5 bases and 7 bases respectively, with 12 bases between them. The CDR3 has 14 residues. Germline assignment: CDR1 SGHAT and CDR2 FQNNGV. In DNA form, the CDR3 reads TGTGCCAGCAGCCCAGGGATACAGAATTCACCCCTCCACTTT. It translates to CASSPGIQNSPLHF.

This chain uses TRBV29-1 with TRBJ1-2, with TRBD1 matching 8 bases. Germline assignment: CDR1 SQVTM and CDR2 ANQGSEA. This CDR3 is 13 amino acids long. V shed 6 bases, J shed 4 bases, and the junction held 7 bases outside the gene matches. The chain's CDR3 is CSVGDRTGYGYTF. Here the CDR3 DNA reads TGCAGCGTAGGGGACAGGACCGGCTATGGCTACACCTTC.

This clone was seen more than once but under ten times. The chain recombines TRBV7-2 with TRBJ2-1, with D unresolved. The germline V gene encodes CDR1 SGHTA and CDR2 FQGNSA. The CDR3 consists of 12 residues. V lost 6 bases and J 7 bases, leaving 10 bases between the germline ends. The CDR3 spells CASRSTANEQFF. The CDR3 nucleotides read TGTGCCAGCAGATCGACCGCAAATGAGCAGTTCTTC.

This clone has a handful of counts. The chain has TRBV29-1 and TRBJ2-1, with 8 bases lining up with TRBD2. This CDR3 has 14 amino acids. Germline CDR1 is SQVTM and CDR2 is ANQGSEA. After removal of 6 bases from V and 1 base from J, the junction contained 5 bases not matched to a gene. CDR3 nucleotide sequence: TGCAGCGTCGATACTAGCGGTTCCTACAATGAGCAGTTCTTC. Its protein product is CSVDTSGSYNEQFF.

The V gene is TRBV7-9, the J gene TRBJ2-5, with 15 bases that match TRBD2. After removal of 3 bases from V and 4 bases from J, the junction contained 6 bases not matched to a gene. Germline V gives CDR1 SEHNR, CDR2 FQNEAQ (reference sequence). The CDR3 contains 17 residues. Written as DNA, the CDR3 is TGTGCCAGCAGCTTGCCGGGACTAGCGGGGGGTACAGAGACCCAGTACTTC. Translated, it gives CASSLPGLAGGTETQYF.

V and J are TRBV9 and TRBJ2-7; D ambiguous. Germline values: CDR1 SGDLS, CDR2 YYNGEE. This CDR3 comprises 14 residues. V was pared by 3 bases and J by 1 base, with 11 bases between. CDR3 nucleotides: TGTGCCAGCAGCGCAGATGGCCGATCCTACGAGCAGTACTTC. The encoded protein is CASSADGRSYEQYF.

The V call is TRBV29-1, the J call TRBJ2-1; TRBD2 matches at 10 bases. The CDR3 consists of 12 residues. Looked up from germline, CDR1 is SQVTM and CDR2 is ANQGSEA. The CDR3 DNA follows: TGCAGTTACCGGCCAGCGGGGGGGTTGTTGTTCTTC. It codes for CSYRPAGGLLFF.

There are a few counts of this clone. The rearrangement joins TRBV2 to TRBJ1-2, with a weak D call TRBD1 (5 bases). V lost 6 bases and J 6 bases, leaving 14 bases between the germline ends. CDR1 SNHLY and CDR2 FYNNEI come from the germline V gene. The length of the CDR3 is 13 residues. As DNA, the CDR3 is TGTGCCAGCAGCCCCACAGGAATTAATGGCTACACCTTC. Translating it yields CASSPTGINGYTF.

CDR3 nucleotides: TGCGCCAGCAGCTTACCGACCGAGAGTGAGCAGTTCTTC. Protein: CASSLPTESEQFF. The chain uses TRBV5-1 and TRBJ2-1, with D uncertain. CDR1 and CDR2 (germline): SGHRS, YFSETQ. V lost 2 bases and J lost 9, with 12 bases in between. There are 13 residues in the CDR3.

V is TRBV6-5 and J is TRBJ1-5; D gene ambiguous. The germline gives CDR1 MNHEY, CDR2 SVGAGI. Between the trimmed V and J ends, which lost 2 bases and 13 bases, there was a span of 15 bases. This CDR3 spans 13 amino acids. CDR3 in DNA: TGTGCCAGCAGTTACGGTTTGGGCGGCTGGCAGCATTTT. This gives the protein CASSYGLGGWQHF.

For the CDR3, the DNA is TGTGCCTGGAGTGTTGGGACAGGTTACGGTCAGCCCCAGCATTTT. This gives the protein CAWSVGTGYGQPQHF. The chain uses TRBV30 and TRBJ1-5; 8 bases are shared with TRBD1. This CDR3 contains 15 residues. Germline V CDR1 and CDR2: GTSNPN, SVGIG (reference sequence). V was pared by 0 bases and J by 6 bases, with 7 bases of the junction left unmatched. Supplemented by reference TRBV30 and TRBJ1-5, the full variable domain reads SQTIHQWPATLVQPVGSPLSLECTVEGTSNPNLYWYRQAAGRGLQLLFYSVGIGQISSEVPQNLSASRPQDRQFILSSKKLLLSDSGFYLCAWSVGTGYGQPQHFGDGTRLSIL.

The chain is built from TRBV18 and TRBJ2-1; D might be TRBD1 or TRBD2, each matching 5 bases. V was clipped by 6 bases and J by 15 bases, with 18 bases between them. The germline V gene encodes CDR1 KGHSH and CDR2 LQKENI. This CDR3 contains 12 residues. The CDR3 DNA reads as TGTGCCAGCTCGGCGATAGGGGACCAACTGTTCTTC. This encodes CASSAIGDQLFF.

The J gene is TRBJ2-7, the V gene TRBV29-1; 8 nucleotides line up with TRBD1. CDR1 and CDR2 (germline): SQVTM, ANQGSEA. The CDR3 has 14 residues. The V and J ends lost 6 bases and 2 bases, in that order; junction bases with no gene match: 9. CDR3 DNA: TGCAGCGTCGGACAGGGCGCAGGGACCTACGAGCAGTACTTC. It specifies CSVGQGAGTYEQYF.

J is TRBJ1-1 and V is TRBV2, with unresolved D. Germline CDR1 is SNHLY and CDR2 is FYNNEI. There are 14 residues in the CDR3. The V end was cut by 6 bases, the J end by 1 base, with 12 bases between. In DNA, the CDR3 is TGTGCCAGCAGCTTAGGGAGAGGGAACACTGAAGCTTTCTTT. Translation gives CASSLGRGNTEAFF.

The J gene is TRBJ2-5, the V gene TRBV5-6; D may be TRBD2 (6 bases). The CDR3 consists of 12 residues. Germline assignment: CDR1 SGHDT and CDR2 YYEEEE. V was cut by 5 bases and J by 4 bases, with 9 bases left in between. For the CDR3, the DNA is TGTGCCAGCAGTCGGGACTCAGAGACCCAGTACTTC. This sequence encodes CASSRDSETQYF.

The count of this clone is one. The chain recombines TRBV25-1 with TRBJ1-1; D uncertain. V was trimmed by 7 bases and J by 10 bases, leaving 19 bases between them. Germline V CDR1 and CDR2: MGHDK, SYGVNS. The CDR3 has 13 residues. The CDR3 region has the DNA TGTGCCAGCACCCCGGGAATAGTAAGCGGAGCTTTCTTT. Encoded protein: CASTPGIVSGAFF. The complete variable domain, with remaining parts taken from reference TRBV25-1 and TRBJ1-1, reads EADIYQTPRYLVIGTGKKITLECSQTMGHDKMYWYQQDPGMELHLIHYSYGVNSTEKGDLSSESTVSRIRTEHFPLTLESARPSHTSQYLCASTPGIVSGAFFGQGTRLTVV.